The next 29 T cell receptor beta chains were all read from a single sample in a study of brain T cells in children with intractable seizures. Profiling relied on immunoSEQ multiplex PCR, and the TCRdb table lists in-frame clones only, not all of them. The sample lists about 320,000 clones, 93% seen once, with around 5% in the top ten. Noted time point: blood from clinic visit 5 months post-surgery; TSC patient then seizure free. The sequences come from peripheral blood, collected 4 to 6 months after surgery. The receptor source for this set is a boy in the first two years of life with tuberous sclerosis and intractable seizures.

This clone showed up just a few times. The rearrangement uses TRBV27 and TRBJ1-5; 9 positions agree with TRBD1. The CDR3 consists of 14 residues. Germline V lookup: CDR1 MNHEY, CDR2 SMNVEV (reference sequence). V trimming: 5 bases; J trimming: 5 bases; junction bases outside the gene matches: 4. Written as DNA, the CDR3 is TGTGCCAGCAGTCTGACAGGGGGAGATCAGCCCCAGCATTTT. Translated, it gives CASSLTGGDQPQHF.

V is TRBV28 and J is TRBJ2-5; D ambiguous. The V end lost 1 base, the J end lost 2 bases, and 11 bases lay between the germline ends. The germline CDR1 and CDR2 sequences are MDHEN and SYDVKM. CDR3 length: 15 residues. The CDR3 nucleotides read TGTGCCAGCAGTTTATTATACAGCCAGCAAGAGACCCAGTACTTC. Its protein product is CASSLLYSQQETQYF.

The chain employs TRBV3-1 (or the pseudogene TRBV3-2) and TRBJ2-3; D is ambiguous. The CDR3 has 15 amino acids. Germline-derived CDR1 and CDR2 are LGHDT and YNNKEL (reference sequence). The V end lost 2 bases, the J end lost 1 base, and 10 bases lay between the germline ends. The CDR3 sequence is CASSQFPTGTDTQYF. The CDR3 bases are TGTGCCAGCAGCCAATTTCCTACAGGCACAGATACGCAGTATTTT.

This chain connects TRBV14 to TRBJ2-5, with a possible D match to TRBD2 (5 bases). V dropped 1 base and J dropped 5 bases, with 11 bases sitting between them. The CDR3 consists of 14 residues. CDR1 is SGHDN, CDR2 FVKESK, per germline. CDR3 DNA sequence: TGTGCCAGCAGCCAAGTTTACGGGATGGAGACCCAGTACTTC. Encoded protein: CASSQVYGMETQYF.

CDR3 in DNA: TGTGCCAGTAGTCAATACAATGAGCAGTTCTTC. The encoded protein is CASSQYNEQFF. The V gene is TRBV19, the J gene TRBJ2-1; D ambiguous. The CDR3 runs 11 residues. The germline CDR1 and CDR2 sequences are LNHDA and SQIVND (reference sequence). Trimming pared 5 bases from V and 4 bases from J, leaving 3 bases between.

CDR3 protein: CASSLAGSENTEAFF. Written as DNA, the CDR3 is TGTGCCAGCAGCTTAGCGGGGTCAGAGAACACTGAAGCTTTCTTT. The chain is built from TRBV7-2 and TRBJ1-1, with no clear D. The CDR3 sequence is 15 residues long. Germline lookup yields CDR1 SGHTA and CDR2 FQGNSA. The ends were cut back, 0 bases at V and 1 base at J, with 9 bases in the middle.

The CDR3 reads CASSLGVGFQPQHF. DNA for the CDR3: TGCGCCAGCAGCTTGGGTGTCGGGTTCCAGCCCCAGCATTTT. The genes are TRBV5-1 and TRBJ1-5; unclear D gene. The V gene lost 0 bases and the J gene lost 7 bases, with 11 bases spanning the gap. The CDR3 loop spans 14 amino acids. Germline-derived CDR1 and CDR2 are SGHRS and YFSETQ.

V gene TRBV20-1 combines with J gene TRBJ1-1, with D uncertain. From germline, CDR1 is DFQATT and CDR2 SNEGSKA (reference sequence). The V gene lost 3 bases and the J gene lost 5 bases, with 10 bases spanning the gap. The CDR3 covers 12 residues. Written as DNA, the CDR3 is TGCAGTGCTAGTACCTTCTGGACTGAAGCTTTCTTT. Protein product: CSASTFWTEAFF.

The chain couples TRBV3-1 (or the pseudogene TRBV3-2) to TRBJ2-3; the D gene could be TRBD1 or TRBD2 (6 bases each). The CDR3 loop spans 17 amino acids. Trimming took off 4 bases at V and 1 base at J, with 18 bases between the two ends. The germline V gene has CDR1 LGHDT and CDR2 YNNKEL (reference sequence). The CDR3 coding sequence is TGTGCCAGCAGCCCATATCTAGGGGGAGGAGGCACAGATACGCAGTATTTT. Its translation is CASSPYLGGGGTDTQYF.

The chain combines TRBV6-5 with TRBJ2-1; 10 nucleotides line up with TRBD2. V trimming: 0 bases; J trimming: 7 bases; junction bases outside the gene matches: 6. The CDR3 spans 16 residues. Germline V gene data show CDR1 as MNHEY and CDR2 as SVGAGI. The CDR3 DNA reads TGTGCCAGCAGTTACTCTGGAGCGGGGGGGCGGAATGAGCAGTTCTTC. This encodes CASSYSGAGGRNEQFF.

This chain uses TRBV5-1 with TRBJ2-7; D not resolved. Trimming removed 2 bases from V and 0 bases from J, with 12 bases in between. Germline lookup yields CDR1 SGHRS and CDR2 YFSETQ. This CDR3 spans 15 amino acids. CDR3 region: CASSFGQPSSYEQYF. In DNA, the CDR3 is TGCGCCAGCAGCTTTGGGCAGCCGAGCTCCTACGAGCAGTACTTC. Combining the CDR3 with reference TRBV5-1 and TRBJ2-7 gives the whole variable domain KAGVTQTPRYLIKTRGQQVTLSCSPISGHRSVSWYQQTPGQGLQFLFEYFSETQRNKGNFPGRFSGRQFSNSRSEMNVSTLELGDSALYLCASSFGQPSSYEQYFGPGTRLTVT.

The sample holds a few counts of this clone. The rearrangement joins TRBV5-1 to TRBJ1-1; tentative D call: TRBD1 (6 bases). Trimming removed 2 bases at V and 4 bases at J, with 15 bases between. The germline V gene has CDR1 SGHRS and CDR2 YFSETQ. This CDR3 spans 15 amino acids. CDR3 region: CASSFSRGASTEAFF. For the CDR3, the DNA is TGCGCCAGCAGCTTCTCCCGGGGGGCTAGCACTGAAGCTTTCTTT.

The chain has TRBV6-1 and TRBJ1-6; unclear D gene. Germline CDR1 and CDR2: MNHNS and SASEGT. CDR3 length equals 15 residues. Trimming pared 0 bases from V and 9 bases from J, leaving 12 bases between. The CDR3 reads CASSEAMGYGSPLHF. CDR3 coding DNA: TGTGCCAGCAGTGAAGCGATGGGGTATGGTTCACCCCTCCACTTT.

V usage is TRBV5-6 and J usage is TRBJ2-1, with D unclear. Trimming removed 0 bases at V and 15 bases at J, with 10 bases between. There are 11 residues in the CDR3. CDR1 SGHDT and CDR2 YYEEEE come from the germline V gene. CDR3 in amino acids: CASSLGDKSFF. Here the CDR3 DNA reads TGTGCCAGCAGCTTGGGAGACAAGTCGTTCTTC.

This clone was counted a single time. CDR3: CASREGTGPYEQYF. As DNA, the CDR3 is TGCGCCAGCAGGGAGGGGACAGGGCCCTACGAGCAGTACTTC. The chain recombines TRBV5-1 with TRBJ2-7, with 9 positions matching TRBD1. The trim removed 5 bases at V and 2 bases at J, leaving 5 bases unmatched. Germline CDR1 and CDR2: SGHRS and YFSETQ. This CDR3 is 14 amino acids long.

This clone was recorded a few times. V and J are TRBV19 and TRBJ1-5; 9 bases are shared with TRBD1. This CDR3 contains 16 residues. J gave up 7 bases and V 1 base, and 8 bases lay outside the gene matches. CDR1 is LNHDA and CDR2 is SQIVND in the germline V gene (reference sequence). For the CDR3, the DNA is TGTGCCAGTAGTATAGGGGACAGGGAGTTTAGGCAGCCCCAGCATTTT. Residues: CASSIGDREFRQPQHF. The variable domain in full, with the rest retrieved from reference TRBV19 and TRBJ1-5, is DGGITQSPKYLFRKEGQNVTLSCEQNLNHDAMYWYRQDPGQGLRLIYYSQIVNDFQKGDIAEGYSVSREKKESFPLTVTSAQKNPTAFYLCASSIGDREFRQPQHFGDGTRLSIL.

V gene TRBV29-1 combines with J gene TRBJ1-2; D not resolved. The germline V gene has CDR1 SQVTM and CDR2 ANQGSEA. This CDR3 is built from 15 residues. V lost 3 bases, J lost 1 base, and 15 bases lay in between. The CDR3 bases are TGCAGCGTTGAGGAAAGGCGGAGCCATAACTATGGCTACACCTTC. Its translation: CSVEERRSHNYGYTF.

The rearrangement links TRBV6-5 to TRBJ1-3; 9 nucleotides agree with TRBD1. Germline values: CDR1 MNHEY, CDR2 SVGAGI. The CDR3 covers 13 residues. V lost 6 bases, J lost 4 bases, and 1 base stayed unmatched. Here the CDR3 DNA reads TGTGCCAGCAGCGGGACAGGGGGAAACACCATATATTTT. Amino acids: CASSGTGGNTIYF.

J is TRBJ2-3 and V is TRBV30; 10 bases fit TRBD2. The V gene's germline CDR1 is GTSNPN and CDR2 SVGIG (reference sequence). After removal of 5 bases from V and 3 bases from J, the junction contained 5 bases not matched to a gene. This CDR3 has 14 residues. CDR3 nucleotides: TGTGCCTGGTCCTCGGGACTAGCGACAGATACGCAGTATTTT. It codes for CAWSSGLATDTQYF. The variable domain in full, with the rest retrieved from reference TRBV30 and TRBJ2-3, is SQTIHQWPATLVQPVGSPLSLECTVEGTSNPNLYWYRQAAGRGLQLLFYSVGIGQISSEVPQNLSASRPQDRQFILSSKKLLLSDSGFYLCAWSSGLATDTQYFGPGTRLTVL.

CDR3: CASSSPGVRRNTEAFF. CDR3 DNA: TGCGCCAGCAGCTCGCCAGGAGTAAGAAGGAACACTGAAGCTTTCTTT. The chain recombines TRBV5-1 with TRBJ1-1; D call uncertain. V lost 3 bases to trimming and J lost 1 base, with 16 bases between them. Germline assignment: CDR1 SGHRS and CDR2 YFSETQ. This CDR3 has 16 residues.

This clone was counted only a few times. The gene calls are TRBV2 and TRBJ1-1, with 10 bases that match TRBD1. CDR1 is SNHLY and CDR2 is FYNNEI in the germline V gene. The CDR3 has 14 amino acids. Germline trimming cut 9 bases from V and 3 bases from J; bases unmatched to any gene: 7. The CDR3: CASSKDRGDTEAFF. The CDR3 DNA sequence: TGTGCCAGTTCCAAGGACAGGGGGGACACTGAAGCTTTCTTT.

This sequence joins TRBV28 and TRBJ2-7; 7 bases match TRBD1. V shed 4 bases, J shed 10 bases, and the junction held 10 bases outside the gene matches. CDR3 length: 13 amino acids. In germline, CDR1 is MDHEN, CDR2 SYDVKM. The CDR3 loop is CASSSPGTEPQYF. CDR3 DNA sequence: TGTGCCAGCAGTTCACCAGGGACAGAACCTCAGTACTTC.

This chain connects TRBV30 to TRBJ2-7; TRBD2 matches 7 bases. The CDR3 is 15 residues long. Germline-derived CDR1 and CDR2 are GTSNPN and SVGIG (reference sequence). V dropped 1 base and J dropped 5; count of bases not matched to a gene: 11. CDR3 residues: CAWSDGGRGWNEQYF. CDR3 DNA: TGTGCCTGGAGTGACGGGGGGAGGGGTTGGAACGAGCAGTACTTC.

This clone was counted once. The rearrangement uses TRBV20-1 and TRBJ2-1; 9 bases are a match to TRBD2. The CDR3 covers 16 residues. Germline V gives CDR1 DFQATT, CDR2 SNEGSKA (reference sequence). V was clipped by 3 bases and J by 0 bases; unmatched bases: 6. The DNA of the CDR3 is TGCAGTGCTAGTCGTGCGGGAGGGAGCTCCTACAATGAGCAGTTCTTC. Translating it yields CSASRAGGSSYNEQFF.

The rearrangement links TRBV24-1 to TRBJ2-5; 10 bases are a match to TRBD2. The CDR3 extends over 13 amino acids. With 10 bases clipped from V and 3 bases from J, the junction kept 4 bases outside the gene matches. Germline V gene lookup returns CDR1 KGHDR and CDR2 SFDVKD. The DNA for the CDR3 is TGTGCCACTAGGACTAGCGGAGAAGAGACCCAGTACTTC. It yields the protein CATRTSGEETQYF.

V gene TRBV21-1 combines with J gene TRBJ2-2; the D call of TRBD2 is as the table states it, not checked on the DNA. TRBV21-1 is flagged as a pseudogene. This CDR3 is built from 17 residues. For the CDR3, the DNA is TGTGCCAGCAGCAAAGGGACTAGCGGGGGGGCCGCCGGGGAGCTGTTTTTT. Protein: CASSKGTSGGAAGELFF.

Concerning this clone: Other DNA sequences in this specimen translate into the identical CDR3. The V gene is TRBV9, the J gene TRBJ2-3; D is uncertain. Germline V lookup: CDR1 SGDLS, CDR2 YYNGEE. V lost 0 bases and J 0 bases, leaving 5 bases between the germline ends. CDR3 length: 14 residues. The CDR3 bases are TGTGCCAGCAGCGTAGCTGGGAGCACAGATACGCAGTATTTT. The encoded protein is CASSVAGSTDTQYF.

The chain has TRBV5-1 and TRBJ1-6; the D is unclear. The CDR3 is 17 residues long. CDR1 SGHRS and CDR2 YFSETQ come from the germline V gene. With 0 bases removed from V and 0 bases from J, the gap between germline ends came to 10 bases. CDR3 amino acids: CASSLESYASYNSPLHF. CDR3 DNA: TGCGCCAGCAGCTTGGAGTCGTATGCCTCCTATAATTCACCCCTCCACTTT. The variable domain in full, with the rest retrieved from reference TRBV5-1 and TRBJ1-6, is KAGVTQTPRYLIKTRGQQVTLSCSPISGHRSVSWYQQTPGQGLQFLFEYFSETQRNKGNFPGRFSGRQFSNSRSEMNVSTLELGDSALYLCASSLESYASYNSPLHFGNGTRLTVT.

V gene TRBV19 combines with J gene TRBJ1-5; TRBD1 matches at 7 bases. J was trimmed by 6 bases and V by 5 bases; bases with no gene match: 16. The germline V gene encodes CDR1 LNHDA and CDR2 SQIVND (reference sequence). This CDR3 contains 17 residues. Written as DNA, the CDR3 is TGTGCCAGTAGTCCTTTCCCAGACAGGGCGGCAGGTCAGCCCCAGCATTTT. Protein product: CASSPFPDRAAGQPQHF.